The present T cell receptor (beta chain) was sequenced within a study of PD-L1 blockade in urothelial cancer. Study-level information: Researchers looked at the blood 3 weeks (second dose) and 6 weeks after treatment began.

Points on this clone: The target antigen is unknown. The junction and the germline gene differ at one end; a read error may be behind it.

Using immunoSEQ multiplex PCR, the repertoire was profiled, and TCRdb retains in-frame clones only, with some absent. The sample carries tens of thousands of clones, about 90% recorded once. Study-level results: At the 3-week point, tumor-associated blood clones expanded more in durable-benefit patients.

The time point is: peripheral blood 6 weeks after treatment start. Patients were diagnosed with urothelial carcinoma, either locally advanced or metastatic. Per-patient samples, pretreatment and on-treatment, numbered 1 to 8. The sequences come from PBMCs, collected around atezolizumab (anti-PD-L1) treatment. The source of this sequence is a man aged 55 to 70 with urothelial cancer.

CDR3 amino acids: CASNEIRDEQFF. The CDR3 DNA reads as TGTGCCAGCAATGAAATCCGGGATGAGCAGTTCTTC. This chain connects TRBV6-1 to TRBJ2-1; D is undetermined. There are 12 residues in the CDR3. Germline loops: CDR1 MNHNS, CDR2 SASEGT.